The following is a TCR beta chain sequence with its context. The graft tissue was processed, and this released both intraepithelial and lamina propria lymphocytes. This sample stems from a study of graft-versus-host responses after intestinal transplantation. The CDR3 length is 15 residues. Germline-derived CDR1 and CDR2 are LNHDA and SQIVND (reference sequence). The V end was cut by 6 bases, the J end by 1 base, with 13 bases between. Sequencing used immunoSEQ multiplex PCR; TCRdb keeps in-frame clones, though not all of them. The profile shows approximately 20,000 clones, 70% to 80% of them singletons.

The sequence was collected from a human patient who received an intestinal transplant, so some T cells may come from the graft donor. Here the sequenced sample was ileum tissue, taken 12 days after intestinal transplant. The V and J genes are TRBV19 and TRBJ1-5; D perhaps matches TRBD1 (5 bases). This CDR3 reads CASSLGGLSNQPQHF. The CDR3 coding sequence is TGTGCCAGTAGCCTTGGGGGGTTAAGCAATCAGCCCCAGCATTTT.